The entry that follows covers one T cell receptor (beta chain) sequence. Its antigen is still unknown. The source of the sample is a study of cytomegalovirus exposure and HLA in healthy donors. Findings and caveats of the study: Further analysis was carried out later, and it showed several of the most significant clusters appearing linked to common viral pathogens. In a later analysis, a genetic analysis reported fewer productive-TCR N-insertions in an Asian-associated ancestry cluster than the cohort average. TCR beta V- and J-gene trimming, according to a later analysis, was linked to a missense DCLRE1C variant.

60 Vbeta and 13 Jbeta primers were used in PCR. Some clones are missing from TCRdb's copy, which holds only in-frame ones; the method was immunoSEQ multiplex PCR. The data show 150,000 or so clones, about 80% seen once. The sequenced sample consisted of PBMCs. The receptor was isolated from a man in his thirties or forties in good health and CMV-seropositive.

As DNA, the CDR3 is TGTGCCATCAGGGCTGACAGCAGAACGATCACAGATACGCAGTATTTT. This sequence encodes CAIRADSRTITDTQYF. The genes are TRBV10-3 and TRBJ2-3; D is possibly TRBD1 (5 bases). The CDR3 is 16 residues long. The V and J ends lost 6 bases and 2 bases respectively, with 18 bases between them. Germline V gene lookup returns CDR1 ENHRY and CDR2 SYGVKD.